These 29 T cell receptor beta chains were all obtained from the same sample, sequenced in a study of blood T cell repertoires in COVID-19. The table came from immunoSEQ multiplex PCR; TCRdb's copy has only in-frame clones and leaves some out. The table shows some 400,000 clones, with around 87% occurring only once. Input material: PBMCs or T cells enriched from blood (not recorded which). All receptors derive from a man aged 25-40 years who had recovered from COVID-19.

This clone was detected only once. The chain recombines TRBV27 with TRBJ1-6; D gene ambiguous. Germline CDR1 MNHEY, CDR2 SMNVEV (reference sequence). V dropped 6 bases and J dropped 5 bases, with 5 bases sitting between them. CDR3 length: 12 amino acids. Written as DNA, the CDR3 is TGTGCCAGCAGACTGAATAATTCACCCCTCCACTTT. It encodes CASRLNNSPLHF.

This clone was picked up a small number of times. The chain employs TRBV19 and TRBJ1-6; D unresolved. The germline V gene has CDR1 LNHDA and CDR2 SQIVND (reference sequence). CDR3 size: 14 residues. The V end lost 1 base, the J end lost 4 bases, and 5 bases lay between the germline ends. The DNA of the CDR3 is TGTGCCAGTAGTATAGCACAGTATAATTCACCCCTCCACTTT. It yields the protein CASSIAQYNSPLHF. Variable domain in full (rest from reference TRBV19 and TRBJ1-6): DGGITQSPKYLFRKEGQNVTLSCEQNLNHDAMYWYRQDPGQGLRLIYYSQIVNDFQKGDIAEGYSVSREKKESFPLTVTSAQKNPTAFYLCASSIAQYNSPLHFGNGTRLTVT.

The J gene is TRBJ1-1, the V gene TRBV2; D is unclear. The CDR3 sequence is 16 residues long. Trimming removed 5 bases from V and 0 bases from J, with 16 bases in between. Germline CDR1 SNHLY, CDR2 FYNNEI. CDR3: CASSILGLTMNTEAFF. The DNA of the CDR3 is TGTGCCAGCAGTATACTAGGACTCACCATGAACACTGAAGCTTTCTTT.

The gene calls are TRBV10-3 and TRBJ1-3, with TRBD1 matching over 8 bases. The V gene end was trimmed by 4 bases and the J gene end by 0 bases; junction bases not matched to a gene: 2. CDR3 size: 15 residues. CDR1 and CDR2 from the germline V gene are ENHRY and SYGVKD. DNA of the CDR3: TGTGCCATCAGTGCGGGACAGGCCTCTGGAAACACCATATATTTT. Translated: CAISAGQASGNTIYF.

This clone was detected a few times. The chain joins TRBV18 to TRBJ1-1; TRBD1 aligns across 11 bases. This CDR3 has 15 residues. The germline gives CDR1 KGHSH, CDR2 LQKENI. The ends lost 5 bases at V and 6 bases at J; junction bases unmatched: 8. The CDR3 protein is CASSEGTGGSAEAFF. Written as DNA, the CDR3 is TGTGCCAGCTCAGAGGGGACAGGGGGGTCCGCTGAAGCTTTCTTT.

The chain has TRBV3-1 (or the pseudogene TRBV3-2) and TRBJ1-3; 9 nucleotides match TRBD1. Losses at the gene ends were 7 bases for V and 1 base for J; bases not matched to a gene: 8. From germline, CDR1 is LGHDT and CDR2 YNNKEL (reference sequence). The CDR3 loop spans 16 amino acids. DNA for the CDR3: TGTGCCAGCACCGCTTTGACAGGGGGATCTGGAAACACCATATATTTT. Protein sequence: CASTALTGGSGNTIYF.

The chain employs TRBV30 and TRBJ2-7; tentatively, D is TRBD1 (5 bases). Trimming left V 1 base short and J 5 bases short, with 18 bases between. The germline CDR1 and CDR2 sequences are GTSNPN and SVGIG (reference sequence). The CDR3 spans 15 residues. The CDR3 region is CAWSETGRSLHEQYF. The CDR3 nucleotides are TGTGCCTGGAGTGAAACAGGCAGGAGTCTCCACGAGCAGTACTTC.

This clone was picked up one time. V usage is TRBV30 and J usage is TRBJ1-5; unclear D gene. The CDR3 totals 18 residues. Germline V gene lookup returns CDR1 GTSNPN and CDR2 SVGIG (reference sequence). V was pared by 5 bases and J by 0 bases, with 23 bases between. The DNA for the CDR3 is TGTGCCTGGTCTACAGCAGGAGGGAATTTCTTTAGCAATCAGCCCCAGCATTTT. This codes for CAWSTAGGNFFSNQPQHF.

J is TRBJ1-1 and V is TRBV18; maybe TRBD1 (5 bases). V lost 5 bases and J lost 12, with 25 bases in between. The germline V gene encodes CDR1 KGHSH and CDR2 LQKENI. This CDR3 is built from 15 residues. For the CDR3, the DNA is TGTGCCAGCTCAATGGCAATTCTAGGACACCATCATCCTTTCTTT. It yields the protein CASSMAILGHHHPFF.

This chain connects TRBV6-5 to TRBJ1-5; 10 bases map to TRBD1. CDR1 and CDR2 (germline): MNHEY, SVGAGI. CDR3 length equals 15 residues. The ends lost 7 bases at V and 4 bases at J; junction bases unmatched: 7. The CDR3 bases are TGTGCCAGCATTAACCCGGGACAGGGGAATCAGCCCCAGCATTTT. This encodes CASINPGQGNQPQHF.

The chain carries TRBV29-1 and TRBJ1-4; TRBD1 matches at 9 bases. With V trimmed by 4 bases and J by 6 bases, 12 bases remained unmatched. In germline, CDR1 is SQVTM, CDR2 ANQGSEA. The CDR3 runs to 16 residues. The CDR3 is CSVGSHRGTGYEKLFF. The CDR3, as DNA: TGCAGCGTTGGGAGCCACCGGGGGACAGGGTATGAAAAACTGTTTTTT.

This chain uses TRBV9 with TRBJ2-7; D may be TRBD1 (6 bases). Germline CDR1 and CDR2: SGDLS and YYNGEE. CDR3 length: 15 amino acids. With 0 bases removed from V and 3 bases from J, the gap between germline ends came to 13 bases. The CDR3 nucleotides read TGTGCCAGCAGCGTAGGGGACACCGCTAGCTACGAGCAGTACTTC. Amino acid sequence: CASSVGDTASYEQYF.

The chain's CDR3 is CASSQSQNTGELFF. The CDR3 region has the DNA TGCGCCAGCAGCCAGTCACAGAACACCGGGGAGCTGTTTTTT. V gene TRBV4-1 combines with J gene TRBJ2-2; no clear D gene. The CDR3 consists of 14 residues. The germline V and J ends were trimmed by 3 bases and 1 base, with 6 bases remaining between them. CDR1 MGHRA and CDR2 YSYEKL come from the germline V gene.

The J gene is TRBJ1-4, the V gene TRBV29-1; 9 bases line up with TRBD1. V trimming: 4 bases; J trimming: 3 bases; junction bases outside the gene matches: 6. The V gene's germline CDR1 is SQVTM and CDR2 ANQGSEA. This CDR3 is 15 amino acids long. As DNA, the CDR3 is TGCAGCGTTGGCCTGAGGACAGGGGCTAATGAAAAACTGTTTTTT. Amino acid sequence: CSVGLRTGANEKLFF.

The chain combines TRBV24-1 with TRBJ1-5, with 12 nucleotides matching TRBD1. J gave up 4 bases and V 4 bases, and 1 base lay outside the gene matches. The CDR3 consists of 15 residues. The V gene's germline CDR1 is KGHDR and CDR2 SFDVKD. CDR3 bases: TGTGCCACCAGTGAGGGACAGGGGGCGAATCAGCCCCAGCATTTT. It encodes CATSEGQGANQPQHF.

The chain uses TRBV9 and TRBJ1-2, with TRBD1 matching over 7 bases. The CDR3 spans 14 residues. In germline, CDR1 is SGDLS, CDR2 YYNGEE. The trim removed 4 bases at V and 3 bases at J, leaving 6 bases unmatched. CDR3 sequence: CASSTRDSYYGYTF. The CDR3 nucleotides read TGTGCCAGCAGCACCCGGGACAGCTACTATGGCTACACCTTC.

The genes are TRBV19 and TRBJ1-6; 8 bases are a match to TRBD1. The CDR3 totals 14 residues. Germline-derived CDR1 and CDR2 are LNHDA and SQIVND (reference sequence). Trimming at V came to 4 bases and at J to 8 bases, leaving 4 bases not matched to a gene. DNA of the CDR3: TGTGCCAGTAGTAGGACAGGGCCGGATTCACCCCTCCACTTT. It yields the protein CASSRTGPDSPLHF. Filled out from reference TRBV19 and TRBJ1-6, the complete variable domain reads DGGITQSPKYLFRKEGQNVTLSCEQNLNHDAMYWYRQDPGQGLRLIYYSQIVNDFQKGDIAEGYSVSREKKESFPLTVTSAQKNPTAFYLCASSRTGPDSPLHFGNGTRLTVT.

This clone was counted only a few times. The V and J genes are TRBV19 and TRBJ1-5; 8 bases map to TRBD1. CDR1 and CDR2 (germline): LNHDA, SQIVND (reference sequence). The CDR3 length is 16 residues. J lost 4 bases, V lost 0 bases, and 5 bases had no gene match. The DNA of the CDR3 is TGTGCCAGTAGTATAGATAGACAGGGGAGGAATCAGCCCCAGCATTTT. Protein product: CASSIDRQGRNQPQHF.

This clone appeared a few times. The chain recombines TRBV11-1 with TRBJ2-4, with a weak D call TRBD1 (6 bases). In germline, CDR1 is SGHAT, CDR2 FQDESV (reference sequence). Trimming pared 3 bases from V and 6 bases from J, leaving 12 bases between. CDR3 length equals 14 residues. The CDR3 sequence: CASSFGQRGNIQYF. CDR3 DNA sequence: TGTGCCAGCAGCTTCGGACAGAGAGGAAACATTCAGTACTTC.

V usage is TRBV7-2 and J usage is TRBJ1-6; tentative D call: TRBD1 (5 bases). The CDR3 totals 15 residues. In germline, CDR1 is SGHTA, CDR2 FQGNSA. Trimming pared 6 bases from V and 5 bases from J, leaving 14 bases between. The CDR3 nucleotides are TGTGCCAGCAGGGGCTCTGGGGCAGATAATTCACCCCTCCACTTT. Protein: CASRGSGADNSPLHF.

The CDR3 sequence is CASSVGGTEAFF. CDR3 coding DNA: TGTGCCAGCAGTGTGGGGGGCACTGAAGCTTTCTTT. The chain carries TRBV2 and TRBJ1-1, with D possibly TRBD1 on 5 matching bases. Trimming took off 4 bases at V and 4 bases at J, with 7 bases between the two ends. CDR3 size: 12 residues. CDR1 SNHLY and CDR2 FYNNEI come from the germline V gene.

V gene TRBV19 combines with J gene TRBJ1-1; 10 bases line up with TRBD1. V lost 5 bases to trimming and J lost 5 bases; unmatched junction nucleotides: 5. The germline CDR1 and CDR2 sequences are LNHDA and SQIVND (reference sequence). The CDR3 has 14 residues. The CDR3 region has the DNA TGTGCCAGTAGTCTGGGACAGGGGAGGACTGAAGCTTTCTTT. This translates into CASSLGQGRTEAFF.

The chain has TRBV30 and TRBJ1-1; 7 bases map to TRBD1. The V and J ends lost 0 bases and 2 bases, in that order; junction bases with no gene match: 6. Germline V lookup: CDR1 GTSNPN, CDR2 SVGIG (reference sequence). This CDR3 is 15 amino acids long. The CDR3 nucleotides are TGTGCCTGGAGTGTACACGGGACAGCAAACACTGAAGCTTTCTTT. It specifies CAWSVHGTANTEAFF.

CDR3 in amino acids: CASSLGGQLLIEGYTF. The DNA of the CDR3 is TGTGCCAGCAGCTTGGGGGGACAGCTGTTGATCGAGGGCTACACCTTC. The chain employs TRBV5-6 and TRBJ1-2; TRBD1 matches 7 bases. Germline V lookup: CDR1 SGHDT, CDR2 YYEEEE. V trimming: 0 bases; J trimming: 8 bases; junction bases outside the gene matches: 13. The CDR3 extends over 16 amino acids.

This chain joins TRBV6-5 and TRBJ2-5; tentatively, D is TRBD2 (6 bases). V was clipped by 6 bases and J by 2 bases, with 13 bases between them. The CDR3 is made up of 14 amino acids. Germline V gene sequence: CDR1 MNHEY, CDR2 SVGAGI. In DNA form, the CDR3 reads TGTGCCAGCAGCCCGGGGACTGTACAAGAGACCCAGTACTTC. This translates into CASSPGTVQETQYF.

In regard to this clone: This specimen includes other DNA sequences encoding the same CDR3. This chain connects TRBV7-9 to TRBJ1-1; 8 bases are a match to TRBD1. V lost 2 bases, J lost 2 bases, and 1 base stayed unmatched. CDR1 and CDR2 from the germline V gene are SEHNR and FQNEAQ (reference sequence). The CDR3 consists of 14 residues. This CDR3 is CASSLQGANTEAFF. CDR3 coding DNA: TGTGCCAGCAGCTTACAGGGGGCTAACACTGAAGCTTTCTTT.

The genes are TRBV6-6 and TRBJ2-1, with 8 bases fitting TRBD1. The V gene's germline CDR1 is MNHNY and CDR2 SVGAGI (reference sequence). This CDR3 has 14 amino acids. The junction had 6 bases not matched to a gene; V was cut back by 6 bases and J by 5 bases. The CDR3 sequence is CASSRDRTNNEQFF. The DNA for the CDR3 is TGTGCCAGCAGCCGGGACAGGACGAACAATGAGCAGTTCTTC.

V is TRBV27 and J is TRBJ1-4; the D is unclear. This CDR3 has 16 amino acids. From germline, CDR1 is MNHEY and CDR2 SMNVEV (reference sequence). Deletions cut 6 bases from V and 0 bases from J, with 14 bases between. The CDR3, as DNA: TGTGCCAGCAGCCCCATCACCCGCGCAACTAATGAAAAACTGTTTTTT. Amino acids: CASSPITRATNEKLFF. Drawing the rest from reference TRBV27 and TRBJ1-4, the complete variable domain is EAQVTQNPRYLITVTGKKLTVTCSQNMNHEYMSWYRQDPGLGLRQIYYSMNVEVTDKGDVPEGYKVSRKEKRNFPLILESPSPNQTSLYFCASSPITRATNEKLFFGSGTQLSVL.

This sequence joins TRBV7-6 and TRBJ2-3; D perhaps matches TRBD1 (5 bases). Germline V lookup: CDR1 SGHVS, CDR2 FNYEAQ. There are 12 residues in the CDR3. V lost 3 bases to trimming and J lost 5 bases, with 6 bases between them. The CDR3 bases are TGTGCCAGCAGCTTCCAGGGAGATACGCAGTATTTT. It is translated as CASSFQGDTQYF.